A single sample is the source of the 7 T cell receptor beta chains below, sequenced in a study of regulatory T cells in long-lasting Graves disease. Libraries of TCR beta came from iRepertoire HTBI primers plus Arm-PCR of CDR3 regions. TCRdb re-called the multiplex PCR reads through MiXCR, storing one row per CDR3 protein. The sample holds about 370,000 distinct CDR3 sequences, roughly a sixth seen once. As for time point: newly diagnosed GD, antithyroid drugs for less than 3 months. Generation of the TCR library employed RNA extracted from PBMCs. The sequencing here drew on peripheral blood mononuclear cells (PBMCs), taken at new diagnosis, from a patient treated with antithyroid drugs. The origin of the receptors is a female donor with Graves disease.

Comments on this clonotype: The junction departs from germline at one end; a sequencing error may be responsible. The chain links TRBV18 to TRBJ2-7, with D tentatively TRBD1 (6 bases). CDR1 and CDR2 from the germline V gene are KGHSH and LQKENI. The CDR3 has 13 amino acids. Here the CDR3 DNA reads TGTGCCGGCTCTCTTCAGGGGATGTACGAGCAGTACTTC. Protein: CAGSLQGMYEQYF.

In its sample, this clonotype was seen a few times. The V gene is TRBV19, the J gene TRBJ2-1; D ambiguous. V was pared by 2 bases and J by 6 bases, with 11 bases between. This CDR3 region has 14 residues. CDR1 LNHDA and CDR2 SQIVND come from the germline V gene (reference sequence). In nucleotides, the CDR3 is TGTGCCAGTAGTATATGGCTGGGCCCCAATGAGCAGTTCTTC. This encodes CASSIWLGPNEQFF.

The chain has TRBV4-1 and TRBJ2-1; maybe TRBD1 (6 bases). The germline V gene encodes CDR1 MGHRA and CDR2 YSYEKL. This CDR3 region has 20 residues. The V gene lost 0 bases and the J gene lost 0 bases, with 21 bases spanning the gap. The CDR3 DNA sequence: TGCGCCAGCAGCCAAGAAACTCTCAGGGGTGGACTTTCCTCCTACAATGAGCAGTTCTTC. Encoded protein: CASSQETLRGGLSSYNEQFF.

There are many counts of this clonotype. This chain joins TRBV5-6 and TRBJ1-1; D possibly corresponds to TRBD1 (5 bases). Germline assignment: CDR1 SGHDT and CDR2 YYEEEE. There are 13 residues in the CDR3. V lost 1 base and J lost 5, with 9 bases in between. CDR3 loop: CASSLQGVTEAFF. CDR3 nucleotides: TGTGCCAGCAGCTTGCAGGGTGTAACTGAAGCTTTCTTT.

This clonotype has ten or more counts. The chain has TRBV7-9 and TRBJ2-5; D gene unclear. The CDR3 spans 10 residues. Germline V gives CDR1 SEHNR, CDR2 FQNEAQ (reference sequence). The V gene lost 4 bases and the J gene lost 4 bases, with 1 base spanning the gap. CDR3 amino acids: CASSSETQYF. The DNA for the CDR3 is TGTGCCAGCAGCTCAGAGACCCAGTACTTC.

This clonotype was picked up many times. The chain's CDR3 is CASSVGGRGQGDTIYF. For the CDR3, the DNA is TGTGCCAGCAGCGTAGGGGGCCGGGGACAGGGTGACACCATATATTTT. The V and J genes are TRBV9 and TRBJ1-3, with 9 positions matching TRBD1. After removal of 0 bases from V and 8 bases from J, the junction contained 9 bases not matched to a gene. The CDR3 extends over 16 amino acids. Germline CDR1 and CDR2: SGDLS and YYNGEE.

The chain has TRBV29-1 and TRBJ2-7; 10 positions agree with TRBD2. CDR3 size: 12 residues. CDR1 and CDR2 (germline): SQVTM, ANQGSEA. The trim removed 7 bases at V and 2 bases at J, leaving 2 bases unmatched. The CDR3 here is CSGTSGAYEQYF. DNA for the CDR3: TGCAGCGGGACTAGCGGAGCCTACGAGCAGTACTTC.